The T cell receptor (beta chain) described here comes from a study of cytomegalovirus exposure and HLA in healthy donors. For this clone: Its antigen is as yet unknown.

Trimming took 3 bases from V and 1 from J, leaving 14 bases between them. CDR3 length: 16 amino acids. Germline V gene lookup returns CDR1 ENHRY and CDR2 SYGVKD. Vbeta (60) and Jbeta (13) primers were used in the PCR. Data came from immunoSEQ multiplex PCR; TCRdb stores just in-frame clones and leaves some out. This sample has 90,000 to 95,000 clones, with approximately 81% found just once. The study's findings and limits: Exclusion applied to some V segments, including TRBV6-2 and TRBV6-3, as they were indistinguishable.

This rearrangement joins TRBV10-3 to TRBJ2-3; possibly TRBD2 for D (6 bases). The sequenced sample was PBMCs. This clonotype originated in a girl under 10 years old in good health and CMV-seropositive. The CDR3 coding sequence is TGTGCCATCAGTGAACGGGGGACGGGGGGCACAGATACGCAGTATTTT. This sequence encodes CAISERGTGGTDTQYF.